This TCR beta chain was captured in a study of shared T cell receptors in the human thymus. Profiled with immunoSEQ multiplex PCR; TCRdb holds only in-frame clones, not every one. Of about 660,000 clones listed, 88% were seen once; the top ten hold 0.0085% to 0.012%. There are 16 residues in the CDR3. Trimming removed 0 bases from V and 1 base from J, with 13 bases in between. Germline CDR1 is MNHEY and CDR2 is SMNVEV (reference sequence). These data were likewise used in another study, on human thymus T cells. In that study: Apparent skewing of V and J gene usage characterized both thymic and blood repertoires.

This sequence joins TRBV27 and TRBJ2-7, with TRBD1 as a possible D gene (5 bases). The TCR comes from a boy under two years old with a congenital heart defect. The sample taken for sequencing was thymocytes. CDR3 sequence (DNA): TGTGCCAGCAGTTTATCGGCGGCAGGGATATCCTACGAGCAGTACTTC. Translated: CASSLSAAGISYEQYF.